Presented here are 30 T cell receptor beta chains from one specimen sequenced in a study of response to subunit inactivated influenza vaccine. One entry per CDR3 protein, called by TCRdb with MiXCR from the RT-PCR reads. The sample consists of hundreds of thousands of distinct CDR3 sequences, around 11% of them appearing once. These sequences were also reported in another study, on T cells expressing NK-cell markers. This second study notes: The TCR beta cDNA came from 5'RACE template switching with UMIs.

The material sequenced was PBMCs from blood, taken on the day of vaccination. The receptor source for this set is a man over 45 who received an inactivated influenza vaccine.

This clonotype was seen a handful of times. V gene TRBV5-6 combines with J gene TRBJ1-2; possibly TRBD1 for D (5 bases). V shed 4 bases and J shed 4 bases, with 14 bases lying between them. Germline loops: CDR1 SGHDT, CDR2 YYEEEE. The CDR3 runs to 14 residues. The CDR3 sequence is CASSVGQAPYGYTF. The CDR3 region has the DNA TGTGCCAGCAGCGTGGGGCAGGCTCCCTATGGCTACACCTTC. The whole variable domain, filled in from reference TRBV5-6 and TRBJ1-2, reads DAGVTQSPTHLIKTRGQQVTLRCSPKSGHDTVSWYQQALGQGPQFIFQYYEEEERQRGNFPDRFSGHQFPNYSSELNVNALLLGDSALYLCASSVGQAPYGYTFGSGTRLTVV.

The sample holds a few counts of this clonotype. The gene calls are TRBV9 and TRBJ2-2; D ambiguous. Trimming removed 0 bases from V and 1 base from J, with 4 bases in between. Per the germline V gene, CDR1 is SGDLS and CDR2 is YYNGEE. CDR3 length: 14 residues. CDR3 in DNA: TGTGCCAGCAGCGTAGCACGGAACACCGGGGAGCTGTTTTTT. As protein: CASSVARNTGELFF.

The gene calls are TRBV4-1 and TRBJ1-1, with 11 bases fitting TRBD1. V trimming: 7 bases; J trimming: 2 bases; junction bases outside the gene matches: 12. In germline, CDR1 is MGHRA, CDR2 YSYEKL. The CDR3 spans 17 residues. The CDR3 region has the DNA TGCGCCAGCACCGAATTCCGGGACAGGGGGGGCAACACTGAAGCTTTCTTT. It translates to CASTEFRDRGGNTEAFF.

The J gene is TRBJ1-6, the V gene TRBV5-1; D possibly corresponds to TRBD1 (6 bases). V dropped 2 bases and J dropped 6 bases, with 9 bases sitting between them. Germline-derived CDR1 and CDR2 are SGHRS and YFSETQ. This CDR3 has 14 amino acids. The CDR3 reads CASSFGQLNSPLHF. The CDR3 region has the DNA TGCGCCAGCAGCTTTGGACAGCTTAATTCACCCCTCCACTTT.

The CDR3 spells CASSVGQLNSGANVLTF. The CDR3 DNA follows: TGTGCCAGCAGTGTGGGACAGCTCAACTCTGGGGCCAACGTCCTGACTTTC. This chain links TRBV25-1 with TRBJ2-6, with 7 bases identical to TRBD1. The CDR3 spans 17 residues. Germline CDR1 is MGHDK and CDR2 is SYGVNS. J lost 0 bases, V lost 4 bases, and 6 bases had no gene match.

The chain employs TRBV10-3 and TRBJ2-7; D gene unclear. The V end lost 2 bases, the J end lost 0 bases, and 11 bases lay between the germline ends. Germline V gene data show CDR1 as ENHRY and CDR2 as SYGVKD. The length of the CDR3 is 15 residues. CDR3 DNA: TGTGCCATCAGTGAGCGCCTAGATAGCTCCTACGAGCAGTACTTC. Translation gives CAISERLDSSYEQYF.

The V gene is TRBV29-1, the J gene TRBJ1-2; D may be TRBD1 (6 bases). V gave up 2 bases and J gave up 5 bases, with 15 bases separating them. Germline V gene lookup returns CDR1 SQVTM and CDR2 ANQGSEA. The CDR3 is 14 residues long. CDR3 residues: CSVESMDSLYGYTF. DNA of the CDR3: TGCAGCGTTGAATCTATGGACAGCTTGTATGGCTACACCTTC.

Only a few counts were recorded for this clonotype. The chain recombines TRBV19 with TRBJ2-3; 10 bases match TRBD2. There are 16 residues in the CDR3. With 1 base clipped from V and 3 bases from J, the junction kept 4 bases outside the gene matches. Germline V CDR1 and CDR2: LNHDA, SQIVND (reference sequence). CDR3 loop: CASSIGSSGRTDTQYF. CDR3 in DNA: TGTGCCAGTAGTATAGGGTCTAGCGGGAGAACAGATACGCAGTATTTT. Full variable domain (missing parts from reference TRBV19 and TRBJ2-3): DGGITQSPKYLFRKEGQNVTLSCEQNLNHDAMYWYRQDPGQGLRLIYYSQIVNDFQKGDIAEGYSVSREKKESFPLTVTSAQKNPTAFYLCASSIGSSGRTDTQYFGPGTRLTVL.

The V gene is TRBV3-1, the J gene TRBJ1-1; the match to TRBD1 covers 9 bases. J gave up 4 bases and V 1 base, and 7 bases lay outside the gene matches. Germline CDR1 reads LGHDT; CDR2 reads YNNKEL (reference sequence). CDR3 length equals 16 residues. The CDR3 loop is CASSQVHRGPGTEAFF. Written as DNA, the CDR3 is TGTGCCAGCAGCCAAGTGCACAGGGGGCCTGGCACTGAAGCTTTCTTT.

The table lists this clonotype with a few counts. V usage is TRBV5-1 and J usage is TRBJ2-5; D unresolved. This CDR3 contains 14 residues. CDR1 SGHRS and CDR2 YFSETQ come from the germline V gene. The V end was cut by 0 bases, the J end by 3 bases, with 9 bases between. CDR3 in DNA: TGCGCCAGCAGCTTGGGGGCGTCGAAAGAGACCCAGTACTTC. It encodes CASSLGASKETQYF. The full variable domain, in which reference TRBV5-1 and TRBJ2-5 provide the parts outside the CDR3, is KAGVTQTPRYLIKTRGQQVTLSCSPISGHRSVSWYQQTPGQGLQFLFEYFSETQRNKGNFPGRFSGRQFSNSRSEMNVSTLELGDSALYLCASSLGASKETQYFGPGTRLLVL.

The rearrangement links TRBV20-1 to TRBJ1-3; D is unresolved. V shed 7 bases and J shed 0 bases, with 13 bases lying between them. The CDR3 has 14 residues. Germline loops: CDR1 DFQATT, CDR2 SNEGSKA (reference sequence). The CDR3 spells CSGLASTSGNTIYF. DNA of the CDR3: TGCAGTGGGCTCGCGAGTACCTCTGGAAACACCATATATTTT.

CDR3 loop: CASSPPGQGAGANVLTF. The CDR3 nucleotides read TGTGCCAGCTCTCCTCCGGGACAGGGGGCTGGGGCCAACGTCCTGACTTTC. The chain combines TRBV18 with TRBJ2-6; 11 nucleotides match TRBD1. The V segment lost 6 bases and the J segment 2 bases; nucleotides outside the gene matches: 6. The CDR3 is made up of 17 amino acids. Germline CDR1 is KGHSH and CDR2 is LQKENI.

This clonotype was recorded a few times. J is TRBJ2-1 and V is TRBV4-1; 11 bases line up with TRBD2. Germline-derived CDR1 and CDR2 are MGHRA and YSYEKL. V lost 2 bases and J lost 4; bases outside the gene matches: 4. The CDR3 runs 16 residues. This CDR3 is CASSQFTSGSYNEQFF. The CDR3 bases are TGCGCCAGCAGCCAATTTACTAGCGGGAGTTACAATGAGCAGTTCTTC.

Ten or more counts support this clonotype. The CDR3 sequence: CASSRGYEQYF. In nucleotides, the CDR3 is TGTGCCAGCAGCCGGGGGTACGAGCAGTACTTC. The V gene is TRBV25-1, the J gene TRBJ2-7, with a possible D match to TRBD2 (6 bases). With 6 bases removed from V and 4 bases from J, the gap between germline ends came to 7 bases. This CDR3 is 11 amino acids long. CDR1 and CDR2 from the germline V gene are MGHDK and SYGVNS.

This clonotype was picked up a small number of times. The V gene is TRBV5-1, the J gene TRBJ2-5, with 7 bases that match TRBD2. The germline CDR1 and CDR2 sequences are SGHRS and YFSETQ. This CDR3 is built from 14 residues. The junction had 5 bases not matched to a gene; V was cut back by 2 bases and J by 4 bases. The CDR3 here is CASSFGTSAETQYF. Here the CDR3 DNA reads TGCGCCAGCAGCTTTGGTACTAGCGCAGAGACCCAGTACTTC. Full variable domain (missing parts from reference TRBV5-1 and TRBJ2-5): KAGVTQTPRYLIKTRGQQVTLSCSPISGHRSVSWYQQTPGQGLQFLFEYFSETQRNKGNFPGRFSGRQFSNSRSEMNVSTLELGDSALYLCASSFGTSAETQYFGPGTRLLVL.

The rearrangement links TRBV4-1 to TRBJ2-7, with D maybe TRBD1 (5 bases). Germline V gives CDR1 MGHRA, CDR2 YSYEKL. This CDR3 region has 15 residues. Trimming removed 0 bases from V and 2 bases from J, with 11 bases in between. The CDR3 coding sequence is TGCGCCAGCAGCCAAGAGGCAGGGATTCCCTACGAGCAGTACTTC. This codes for CASSQEAGIPYEQYF.

This clonotype turned up a few times. This rearrangement joins TRBV28 to TRBJ1-5, with D uncertain. CDR1 MDHEN and CDR2 SYDVKM come from the germline V gene. V was pared by 5 bases and J by 7 bases, with 15 bases between. This CDR3 spans 14 amino acids. The CDR3 region is CASSLRITTQPQHF. The CDR3 DNA reads TGTGCCAGCAGTCTTAGGATAACCACCCAGCCCCAGCATTTT.

In its sample, this clonotype was seen a few times. The V and J genes are TRBV18 and TRBJ2-3, with D uncertain. Trimming left V 6 bases short and J 5 bases short, with 12 bases between. CDR1 KGHSH and CDR2 LQKENI come from the germline V gene. This CDR3 has 13 residues. The chain's CDR3 is CASSPAWIDTQYF. The CDR3 nucleotides are TGTGCCAGCTCGCCCGCCTGGATAGATACGCAGTATTTT.

The sample holds a few counts of this clonotype. The chain is built from TRBV5-1 and TRBJ2-7; TRBD2 agrees at 8 bases. CDR3 length: 16 amino acids. CDR1 is SGHRS, CDR2 YFSETQ, per germline. V lost 0 bases, J lost 2 bases, and 7 bases stayed unmatched. The CDR3 bases are TGCGCCAGCAGCTTGGCGGGAGCGGGGGCCCCCTACGAGCAGTACTTC. Protein product: CASSLAGAGAPYEQYF.

The J gene is TRBJ2-3, the V gene TRBV9; D might be TRBD2 (6 bases). V was pared by 0 bases and J by 3 bases, with 11 bases between. The germline CDR1 and CDR2 sequences are SGDLS and YYNGEE. The CDR3 is 15 residues long. This CDR3 is CASSVVSSGTDTQYF. The DNA for the CDR3 is TGTGCCAGCAGCGTAGTATCGAGCGGGACAGATACGCAGTATTTT. Full variable domain (outside the CDR3, taken from reference TRBV9 and TRBJ2-3): DSGVTQTPKHLITATGQRVTLRCSPRSGDLSVYWYQQSLDQGLQFLIQYYNGEERAKGNILERFSAQQFPDLHSELNLSSLELGDSALYFCASSVVSSGTDTQYFGPGTRLTVL.

The chain joins TRBV20-1 to TRBJ2-5; weak D call: TRBD2 (5 bases). The V and J ends lost 0 bases and 5 bases respectively, with 19 bases between them. The CDR3 loop spans 16 amino acids. CDR1 DFQATT and CDR2 SNEGSKA come from the germline V gene (reference sequence). CDR3 loop: CSARDKGWRIHETQYF. Here the CDR3 DNA reads TGCAGTGCTAGAGATAAGGGTTGGAGGATTCACGAGACCCAGTACTTC.

The chain is built from TRBV3-1 and TRBJ2-3; maybe TRBD2 (6 bases). This CDR3 contains 19 residues. CDR1 is LGHDT, CDR2 YNNKEL, per germline (reference sequence). Trimming removed 4 bases from V and 0 bases from J, with 23 bases in between. DNA for the CDR3: TGTGCCAGCAGCCCCCGTCGTGGGTCGGTAGCGGCTAGCACAGATACGCAGTATTTT. Its translation is CASSPRRGSVAASTDTQYF.

This clonotype was counted a few times. This rearrangement joins TRBV4-2 to TRBJ2-2; tentatively, D is TRBD2 (6 bases). Germline CDR1 reads LGHNA; CDR2 reads YNFKEQ. V shed 1 base and J shed 7 bases, with 10 bases lying between them. The CDR3 contains 14 residues. The CDR3 here is CASSQVTGVGELFF. The CDR3 region has the DNA TGTGCCAGCAGCCAAGTTACGGGGGTCGGGGAGCTGTTTTTT.

This clonotype was detected only a few times. The chain combines TRBV6-5 with TRBJ1-5, with 9 bases that match TRBD1. Germline CDR1 MNHEY, CDR2 SVGAGI. V was clipped by 2 bases and J by 5 bases; unmatched bases: 4. There are 15 residues in the CDR3. CDR3 loop: CASSYRTGVHQPQHF. CDR3 sequence (DNA): TGTGCCAGCAGTTACCGGACAGGGGTTCATCAGCCCCAGCATTTT.

In its sample, this clonotype was seen a few times. The chain couples TRBV10-2 to TRBJ2-7; TRBD2 might be the D (5 bases). This CDR3 comprises 13 residues. Trimming pared 8 bases from V and 5 bases from J, leaving 16 bases between. Germline CDR1 is WSHSY and CDR2 is SAAADI. CDR3 sequence reads: CASLGNFFHEQYF. The CDR3 DNA sequence: TGCGCCAGCCTCGGGAATTTTTTCCACGAGCAGTACTTC.

The chain couples TRBV10-3 to TRBJ1-2, with 9 bases lining up with TRBD1. Trimming at V came to 5 bases and at J to 4 bases, leaving 8 bases not matched to a gene. The CDR3 is 15 amino acids. The V gene's germline CDR1 is ENHRY and CDR2 SYGVKD. The CDR3: CAISPWDRDLYGYTF. The CDR3 region has the DNA TGTGCCATCAGTCCCTGGGACAGGGATCTCTATGGCTACACCTTC.

This clonotype was counted ten times or more. The chain carries TRBV20-1 and TRBJ2-1; 9 nucleotides align to TRBD2. The CDR3 length is 14 residues. V shed 0 bases and J 6 bases; nucleotides not matched to a gene: 3. Germline V lookup: CDR1 DFQATT, CDR2 SNEGSKA (reference sequence). The CDR3 spells CSARDAGGLNEQFF. In DNA, the CDR3 is TGCAGTGCTAGAGACGCGGGGGGGCTCAATGAGCAGTTCTTC.

This clonotype was counted many times. The rearrangement links TRBV6-5 to TRBJ2-3; D gene uncertain. V dropped 0 bases and J dropped 1 base, with 8 bases sitting between them. The germline V gene has CDR1 MNHEY and CDR2 SVGAGI. This CDR3 is 15 amino acids long. CDR3 protein: CASSYSGKRTDTQYF. In DNA form, the CDR3 reads TGTGCCAGCAGTTACTCGGGAAAGCGCACAGATACGCAGTATTTT.

This clonotype has ten or more counts. V and J are TRBV12-3 or TRBV12-4 and TRBJ2-7; the D call may be TRBD1 or TRBD2 (5 bases each). Trimming took off 2 bases at V and 3 bases at J, with 11 bases between the two ends. The CDR3 loop spans 14 amino acids. This CDR3 is CASSLPGTVYEQYF. The CDR3 DNA sequence: TGTGCCAGCAGTTTACCCGGGACGGTCTACGAGCAGTACTTC.

V usage is TRBV28 and J usage is TRBJ2-2; 7 nucleotides line up with TRBD1. Germline values: CDR1 MDHEN, CDR2 SYDVKM. After removal of 6 bases from V and 13 bases from J, the junction contained 20 bases not matched to a gene. This CDR3 is built from 16 residues. CDR3 loop: CASSHRGWGKPGRLFF. CDR3 in DNA: TGTGCCAGCAGCCACAGGGGCTGGGGTAAACCCGGCCGGCTGTTTTTT.